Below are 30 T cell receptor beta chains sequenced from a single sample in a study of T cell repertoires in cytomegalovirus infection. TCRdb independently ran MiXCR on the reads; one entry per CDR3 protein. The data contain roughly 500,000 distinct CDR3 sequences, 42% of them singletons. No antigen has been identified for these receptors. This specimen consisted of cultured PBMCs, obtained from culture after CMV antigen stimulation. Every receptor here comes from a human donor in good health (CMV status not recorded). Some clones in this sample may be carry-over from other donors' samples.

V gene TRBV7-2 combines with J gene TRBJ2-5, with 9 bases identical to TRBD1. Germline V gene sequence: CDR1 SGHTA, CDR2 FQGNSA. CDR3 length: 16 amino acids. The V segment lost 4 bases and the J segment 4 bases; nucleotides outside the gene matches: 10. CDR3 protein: CASSYRRTGVSETQYF. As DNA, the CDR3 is TGTGCCAGCAGCTACCGCCGGACAGGGGTTTCAGAGACCCAGTACTTC.

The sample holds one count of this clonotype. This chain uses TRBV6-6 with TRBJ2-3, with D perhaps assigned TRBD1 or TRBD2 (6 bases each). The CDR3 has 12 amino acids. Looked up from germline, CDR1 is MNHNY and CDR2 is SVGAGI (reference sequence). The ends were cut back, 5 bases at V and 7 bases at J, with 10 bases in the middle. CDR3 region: CASSGGLNTQYF. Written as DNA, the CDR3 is TGTGCCAGCAGTGGGGGGCTAAATACGCAGTATTTT.

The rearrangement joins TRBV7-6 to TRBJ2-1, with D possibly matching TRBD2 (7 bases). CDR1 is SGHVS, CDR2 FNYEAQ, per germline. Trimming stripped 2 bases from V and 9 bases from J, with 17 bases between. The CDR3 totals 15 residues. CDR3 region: CASSLSPAGAAEQFF. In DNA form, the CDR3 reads TGTGCCAGCAGCTTAAGCCCGGCGGGGGCGGCTGAGCAGTTCTTC.

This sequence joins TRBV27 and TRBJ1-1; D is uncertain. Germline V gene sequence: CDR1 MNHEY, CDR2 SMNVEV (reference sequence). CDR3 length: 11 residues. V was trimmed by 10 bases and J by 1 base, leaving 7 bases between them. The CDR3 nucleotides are TGTGCCACCCTTCAGAACACTGAAGCTTTCTTT. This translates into CATLQNTEAFF.

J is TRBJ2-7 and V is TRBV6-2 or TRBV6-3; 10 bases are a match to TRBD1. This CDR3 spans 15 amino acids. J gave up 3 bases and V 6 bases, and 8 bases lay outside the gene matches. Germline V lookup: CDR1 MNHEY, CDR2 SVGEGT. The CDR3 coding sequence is TGTGCCAGCAGGTCTTTGGGACAGGGGAACTACGAGCAGTACTTC. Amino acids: CASRSLGQGNYEQYF.

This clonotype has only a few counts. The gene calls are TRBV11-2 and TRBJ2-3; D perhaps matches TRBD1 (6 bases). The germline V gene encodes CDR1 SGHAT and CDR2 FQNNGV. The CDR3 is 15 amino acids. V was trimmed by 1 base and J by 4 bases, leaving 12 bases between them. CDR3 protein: CASSLVGAGADTQYF. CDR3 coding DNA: TGTGCCAGCAGCTTAGTTGGGGCAGGGGCAGATACGCAGTATTTT.

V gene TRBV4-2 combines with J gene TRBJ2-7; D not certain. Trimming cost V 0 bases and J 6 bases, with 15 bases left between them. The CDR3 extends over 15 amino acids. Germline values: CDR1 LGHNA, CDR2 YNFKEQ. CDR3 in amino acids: CASSQDGATLFEQYF. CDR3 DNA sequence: TGTGCCAGCAGCCAAGACGGCGCCACCCTCTTCGAGCAGTACTTC.

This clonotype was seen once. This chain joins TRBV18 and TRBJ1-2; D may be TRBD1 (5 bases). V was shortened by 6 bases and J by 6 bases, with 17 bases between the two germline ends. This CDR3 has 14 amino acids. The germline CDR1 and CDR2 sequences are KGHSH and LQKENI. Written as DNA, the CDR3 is TGTGCCAGCTCCGGTGGGGCACCTCCTGATGGCTACACCTTC. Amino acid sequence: CASSGGAPPDGYTF.

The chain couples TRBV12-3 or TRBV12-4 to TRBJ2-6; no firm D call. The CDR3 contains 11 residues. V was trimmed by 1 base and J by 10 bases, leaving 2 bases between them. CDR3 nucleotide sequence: TGTGCCAGCAGTTTAGGGAACGTCCTGACTTTC. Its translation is CASSLGNVLTF.

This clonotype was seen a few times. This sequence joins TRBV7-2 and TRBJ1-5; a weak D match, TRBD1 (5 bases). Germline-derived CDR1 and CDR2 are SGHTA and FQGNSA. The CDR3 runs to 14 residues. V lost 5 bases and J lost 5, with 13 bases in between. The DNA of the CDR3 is TGTGCCAGCAGCCTCACGCGGGGCTATCAGCCCCAGCATTTT. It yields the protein CASSLTRGYQPQHF. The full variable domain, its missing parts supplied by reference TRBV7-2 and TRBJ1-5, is GAGVSQSPSNKVTEKGKDVELRCDPISGHTALYWYRQSLGQGLEFLIYFQGNSAPDKSGLPSDRFSAERTGGSVSTLTIQRTQQEDSAVYLCASSLTRGYQPQHFGDGTRLSIL.

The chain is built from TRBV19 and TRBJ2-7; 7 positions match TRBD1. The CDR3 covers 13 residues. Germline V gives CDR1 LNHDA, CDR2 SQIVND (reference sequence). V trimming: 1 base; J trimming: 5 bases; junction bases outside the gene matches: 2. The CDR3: CASSIVGGNEQYF. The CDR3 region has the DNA TGTGCCAGTAGTATAGTAGGGGGCAACGAGCAGTACTTC.

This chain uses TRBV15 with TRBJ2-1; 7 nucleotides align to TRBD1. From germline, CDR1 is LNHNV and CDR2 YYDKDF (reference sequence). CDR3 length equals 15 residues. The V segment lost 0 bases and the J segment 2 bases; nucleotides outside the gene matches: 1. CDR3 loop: CATSRDRGTYNEQFF. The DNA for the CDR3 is TGTGCCACCAGCAGAGACAGGGGGACCTACAATGAGCAGTTCTTC. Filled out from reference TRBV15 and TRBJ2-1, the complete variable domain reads DAMVIQNPRYQVTQFGKPVTLSCSQTLNHNVMYWYQQKSSQAPKLLFHYYDKDFNNEADTPDNFQSRRPNTSFCFLDIRSPGLGDTAMYLCATSRDRGTYNEQFFGPGTRLTVL.

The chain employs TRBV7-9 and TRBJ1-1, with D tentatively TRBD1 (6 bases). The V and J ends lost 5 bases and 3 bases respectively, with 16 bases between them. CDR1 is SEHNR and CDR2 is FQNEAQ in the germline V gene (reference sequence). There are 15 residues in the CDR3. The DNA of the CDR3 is TGTGCCAGCAGCCCCACGGGGGGCGCTTACACTGAAGCTTTCTTT. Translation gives CASSPTGGAYTEAFF.

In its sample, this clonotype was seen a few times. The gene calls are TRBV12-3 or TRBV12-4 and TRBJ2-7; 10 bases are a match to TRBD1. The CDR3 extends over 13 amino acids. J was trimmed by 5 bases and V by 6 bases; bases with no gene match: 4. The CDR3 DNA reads TGTGCCAGCAGGTTGACAGGGGGCAACGAGCAGTACTTC. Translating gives CASRLTGGNEQYF.

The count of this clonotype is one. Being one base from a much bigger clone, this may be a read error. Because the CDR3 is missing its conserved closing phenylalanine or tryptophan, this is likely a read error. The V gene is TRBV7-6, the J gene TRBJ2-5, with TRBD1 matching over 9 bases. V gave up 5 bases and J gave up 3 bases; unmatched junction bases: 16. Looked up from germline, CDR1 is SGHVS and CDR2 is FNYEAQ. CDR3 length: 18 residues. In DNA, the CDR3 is TGTGCCAGCAGCCGCCCCCTGAGGGACAGGGAATTTAAAGAGACCCAGTACTCC. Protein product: CASSRPLRDREFKETQYS.

CDR3 region: CASGLEVVETQYF. The CDR3 DNA follows: TGTGCTAGTGGTTTGGAAGTGGTAGAGACCCAGTACTTC. The genes are TRBV12-5 and TRBJ2-5; D unclear. The CDR3 contains 13 residues. V shed 1 base and J shed 4 bases, with 7 bases lying between them. Germline-derived CDR1 and CDR2 are LGHNT and FRNRAP.

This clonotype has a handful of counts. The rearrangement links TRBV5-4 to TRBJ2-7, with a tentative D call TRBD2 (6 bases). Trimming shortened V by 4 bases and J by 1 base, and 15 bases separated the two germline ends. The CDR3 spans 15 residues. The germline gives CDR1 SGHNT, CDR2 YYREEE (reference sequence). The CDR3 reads CASSRRESGSYEQYF. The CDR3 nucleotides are TGTGCCAGCAGCCGACGGGAGTCAGGGTCCTACGAGCAGTACTTC.

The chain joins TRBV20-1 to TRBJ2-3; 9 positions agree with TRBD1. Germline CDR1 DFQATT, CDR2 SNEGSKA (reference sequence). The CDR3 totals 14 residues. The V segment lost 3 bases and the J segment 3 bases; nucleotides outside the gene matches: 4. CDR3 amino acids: CSASKGQGTDTQYF. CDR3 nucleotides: TGCAGTGCTAGTAAGGGACAGGGAACAGATACGCAGTATTTT.

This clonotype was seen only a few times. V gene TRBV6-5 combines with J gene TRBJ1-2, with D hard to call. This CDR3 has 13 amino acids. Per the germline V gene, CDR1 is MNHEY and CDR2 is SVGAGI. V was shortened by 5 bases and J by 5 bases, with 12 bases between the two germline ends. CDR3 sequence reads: CASSQDGEYGYTF. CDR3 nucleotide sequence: TGTGCCAGCAGTCAGGACGGAGAATATGGCTACACCTTC.

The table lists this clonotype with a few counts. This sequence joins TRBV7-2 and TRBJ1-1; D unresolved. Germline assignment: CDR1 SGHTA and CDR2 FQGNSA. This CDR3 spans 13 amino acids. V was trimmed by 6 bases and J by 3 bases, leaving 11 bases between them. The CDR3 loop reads CASRLHRDTEAFF. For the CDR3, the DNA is TGTGCCAGCAGACTCCACCGTGACACTGAAGCTTTCTTT. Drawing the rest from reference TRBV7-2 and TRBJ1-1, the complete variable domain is GAGVSQSPSNKVTEKGKDVELRCDPISGHTALYWYRQSLGQGLEFLIYFQGNSAPDKSGLPSDRFSAERTGGSVSTLTIQRTQQEDSAVYLCASRLHRDTEAFFGQGTRLTVV.

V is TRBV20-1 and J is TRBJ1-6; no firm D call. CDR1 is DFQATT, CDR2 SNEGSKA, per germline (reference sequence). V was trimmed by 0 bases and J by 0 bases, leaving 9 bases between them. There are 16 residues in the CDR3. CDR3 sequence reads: CSARDPRSSYNSPLHF. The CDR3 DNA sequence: TGCAGTGCTAGAGATCCCCGGAGCTCCTATAATTCACCCCTCCACTTT.

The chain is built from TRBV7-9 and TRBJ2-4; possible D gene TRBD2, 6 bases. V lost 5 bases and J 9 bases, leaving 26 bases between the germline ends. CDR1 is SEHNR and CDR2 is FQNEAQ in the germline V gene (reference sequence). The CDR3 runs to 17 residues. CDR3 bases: TGTGCCAGCAGCCGAAGTCGGGAGAACCGAAACGGGGGCATTCAGTACTTC. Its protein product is CASSRSRENRNGGIQYF.

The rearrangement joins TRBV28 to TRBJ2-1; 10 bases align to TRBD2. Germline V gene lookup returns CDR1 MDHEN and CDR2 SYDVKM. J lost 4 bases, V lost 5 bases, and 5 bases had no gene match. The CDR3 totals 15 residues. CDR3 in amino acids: CASSTSGGVYNEQFF. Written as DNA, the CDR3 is TGTGCCAGCAGTACAAGCGGGGGGGTATACAATGAGCAGTTCTTC.

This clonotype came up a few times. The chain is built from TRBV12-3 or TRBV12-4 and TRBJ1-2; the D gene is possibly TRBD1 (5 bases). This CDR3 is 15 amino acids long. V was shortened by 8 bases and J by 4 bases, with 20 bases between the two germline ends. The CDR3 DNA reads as TGTGCCAGCGATACCAGGGAGGGGCCCCCCTATGGCTACACCTTC. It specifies CASDTREGPPYGYTF.

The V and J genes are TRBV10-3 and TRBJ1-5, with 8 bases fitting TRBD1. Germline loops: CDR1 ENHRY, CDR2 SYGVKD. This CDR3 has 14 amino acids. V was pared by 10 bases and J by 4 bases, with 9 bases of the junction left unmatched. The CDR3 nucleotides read TGTGCCACGACCCAGGGGGCATGGAATCAGCCCCAGCATTTT. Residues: CATTQGAWNQPQHF.

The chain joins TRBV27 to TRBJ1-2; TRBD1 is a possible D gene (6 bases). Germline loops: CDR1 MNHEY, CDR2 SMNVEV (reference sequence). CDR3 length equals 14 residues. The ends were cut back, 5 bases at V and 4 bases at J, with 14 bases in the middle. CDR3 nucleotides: TGTGCCAGCAGTCTTACAGGGAGCCCCTATGGCTACACCTTC. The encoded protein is CASSLTGSPYGYTF.

CDR3 amino acids: CASSLAISGGRRSQYF. CDR3 nucleotides: TGTGCCAGCAGCTTAGCGATAAGCGGGGGCAGGAGGTCCCAGTACTTC. The J gene is TRBJ2-5, the V gene TRBV7-2; 8 bases are shared with TRBD2. Germline lookup yields CDR1 SGHTA and CDR2 FQGNSA. The V gene end was trimmed by 0 bases and the J gene end by 9 bases; junction bases not matched to a gene: 12. The CDR3 runs 16 residues.

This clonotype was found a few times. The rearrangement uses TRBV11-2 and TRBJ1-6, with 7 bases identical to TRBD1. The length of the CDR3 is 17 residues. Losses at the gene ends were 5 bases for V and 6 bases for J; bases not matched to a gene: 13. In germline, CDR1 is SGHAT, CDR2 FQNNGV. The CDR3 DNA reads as TGTGCCAGCAGCGGGCAGAACAGGGGCTGGGGTAATTCACCCCTCCACTTT. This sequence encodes CASSGQNRGWGNSPLHF.

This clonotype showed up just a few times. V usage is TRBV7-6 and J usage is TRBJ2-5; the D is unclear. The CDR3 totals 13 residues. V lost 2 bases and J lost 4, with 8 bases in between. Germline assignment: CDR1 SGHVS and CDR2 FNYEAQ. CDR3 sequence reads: CASSLFRVETQYF. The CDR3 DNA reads TGTGCCAGCAGCTTATTCCGGGTAGAGACCCAGTACTTC.

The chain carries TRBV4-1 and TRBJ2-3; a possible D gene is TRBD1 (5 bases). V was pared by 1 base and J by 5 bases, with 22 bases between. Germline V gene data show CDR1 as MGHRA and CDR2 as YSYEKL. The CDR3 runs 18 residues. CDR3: CASSQGTSPYPGGDTQYF. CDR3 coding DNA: TGCGCCAGCAGCCAAGGGACATCCCCGTACCCCGGCGGAGATACGCAGTATTTT.